The sequence of this T cell receptor (beta chain) was determined in a study of blood T cell repertoires in COVID-19. Study at large: Samples taken during acute and convalescent COVID-19 were collected in the United States, Italy and Spain. T cells, B-cell-depleted T cells, or PBMCs provided the cDNA or gDNA that served as material.

Germline loops: CDR1 MDHEN, CDR2 SYDVKM. V trimming: 7 bases; J trimming: 0 bases; junction bases outside the gene matches: 11. This CDR3 has 18 residues. In the authors' methods: Reference gene primer amplification gave nucleated cell count estimates. The protocol was immunoSEQ multiplex PCR, while the TCRdb copy is restricted to in-frame clones and leaves out a portion. V, J and clone size derive from that table, while D and trimming were established from the DNA sequence. The table includes around 280,000 clones, about 90% detected once. J is TRBJ2-1 and V is TRBV28; 11 bases line up with TRBD1. The sequencing sample was made of peripheral blood. This receptor was identified in a woman aged 25 to 39 who had recovered from COVID-19. CDR3 in DNA: TGTGCCAGCAAAGGACAGGGGGCCCTTCAAAGCTCCTACAATGAGCAGTTCTTC. Amino acids: CASKGQGALQSSYNEQFF. Looking up the rest from reference TRBV28 and TRBJ2-1 gives the full variable domain: DVKVTQSSRYLVKRTGEKVFLECVQDMDHENMFWYRQDPGLGLRLIYFSYDVKMKEKGDIPEGYSVSREKKERFSLILESASTNQTSMYLCASKGQGALQSSYNEQFFGPGTRLTVL.